Listed below are T cell receptor beta chains from one sample, sequenced in a study of CD8+ T cells in alopecia areata. Data came from immunoSEQ multiplex PCR; TCRdb stores just in-frame clones and leaves some out. The table lists 200,000 to 250,000 clones, around three fifths of them singletons. The sample was CD4+ T cells sorted from blood, taken at week 4, from a patient treated with tofacitinib. All receptors come from a human donor with alopecia areata. Both conserved end residues are part of each CDR3. A D gene is named only where the DNA matches it firmly. Expanded clones are given a class, and other clones once, few, many or no size at all.

size	D	V	J	DNA	CDR3
few	TRBD2	TRBV29-1	TRBJ2-5	TGCAGCGTTGTTGGGTCAGCGGGGGGTCTTCAAGAGACCCAGTACTTC	CSVVGSAGGLQETQYF
NA	NA	TRBV6-6	TRBJ1-1	TGTGCCAGCTGGAAGGGGTTGAACACTGAAGCTTTCTTT	CASWKGLNTEAFF
few	NA	TRBV5-1	TRBJ2-1	TGCGCCAGCAGCTTGGCCGAGGGGAATGAGCAGTTCTTC	CASSLAEGNEQFF
NA	NA	TRBV5-1	TRBJ2-2	TGCGCCAGCAGCTTAGGACAGACGAACACCGGGGAGCTGTTTTTT	CASSLGQTNTGELFF
NA	NA	TRBV5-3	TRBJ1-5	TGTGCCAGAAGCTTCCATCAAGGAGACAGTCGAGAAACCAATCAGCCCCAGCATTTT	CARSFHQGDSRETNQPQHF
NA	NA	TRBV2	TRBJ2-5	TGTGCCAGCAGTGGTCGCTCGGGGCAAGAGCCCCAGTACTTC	CASSGRSGQEPQYF
NA	TRBD1	TRBV5-1	TRBJ2-3	TGCGCCAGCAGAGGAGGGACAGGAGGTCTCACAGATACGCAGTATTTT	CASRGGTGGLTDTQYF
few	NA	TRBV25-1	TRBJ1-5	TGTGCCAGCAGTGCGCGGGAAAATCAGCCCCAGCATTTT	CASSARENQPQHF
NA	TRBD1	TRBV7-2	TRBJ2-7	TGTGCCAGCAGCTCCGGGACAGGGATTGGCGAGCAGTACTTC	CASSSGTGIGEQYF
NA	NA	TRBV5-1	TRBJ2-5	TGCGCCAGCAGCTTGGGGGGCGGACAAGAGACCCAGTACTTC	CASSLGGGQETQYF
once	NA	TRBV5-4	TRBJ1-2	TGTGCCAGCAGCACTACAGGGCAGTATGGCTACACCTTC	CASSTTGQYGYTF
NA	NA	TRBV27	TRBJ1-5	TGTGCCAGCAGAGCCCTCCCACAGGGCCACGGTGGGCCCCAGCATTTT	CASRALPQGHGGPQHF